These 12 T cell receptor beta chains were sequenced from one sample in a study of T cells in Graves' hyperthyroidism and ophthalmopathy. TCR beta CDR3 sequences were amplified from RNA transcripts. The primer set for the first-round RT-PCR of the TCR CDR3 was HTBI. MiXCR was run by TCRdb on the multiplex PCR reads, yielding one entry per CDR3 protein. The sample records under 450,000 distinct CDR3 sequences, around an eighth being singletons. The specimen was blood. The source is a young man with Graves' hyperthyroidism that later progressed to Graves' ophthalmopathy.

Many counts were recorded for this clonotype. The J gene is TRBJ2-7, the V gene TRBV28; D is ambiguous. V lost 6 bases and J 3 bases, leaving 6 bases between the germline ends. CDR3 length: 11 amino acids. Per the germline V gene, CDR1 is MDHEN and CDR2 is SYDVKM. The CDR3 sequence is CASSRNYEQYF. The CDR3 coding sequence is TGTGCCAGCAGCCGCAACTACGAGCAGTACTTC. Looking up the rest from reference TRBV28 and TRBJ2-7 gives the full variable domain: DVKVTQSSRYLVKRTGEKVFLECVQDMDHENMFWYRQDPGLGLRLIYFSYDVKMKEKGDIPEGYSVSREKKERFSLILESASTNQTSMYLCASSRNYEQYFGPGTRLTVT.

This clonotype was detected once. V is TRBV7-2 and J is TRBJ1-3, with D possibly TRBD1 on 5 matching bases. Trimming removed 10 bases from V and 0 bases from J, with 22 bases in between. CDR3 length equals 17 residues. Germline loops: CDR1 SGHTA, CDR2 FQGNSA. CDR3 DNA sequence: TGTGCCACCTACCTGGGAGGGGCCGCCCGCTCTGGAAACACCATATATTTT. Protein sequence: CATYLGGAARSGNTIYF.

The chain employs TRBV11-1 and TRBJ2-1; D gene unclear. Per germline, CDR1 SGHAT and CDR2 FQDESV (reference sequence). The V gene lost 2 bases and the J gene lost 7 bases, with 12 bases spanning the gap. The CDR3 has 14 residues. The CDR3 here is CASSLLAGSNEQFF. In DNA form, the CDR3 reads TGTGCCAGCAGCTTATTAGCCGGGTCGAATGAGCAGTTCTTC.

This rearrangement joins TRBV7-9 to TRBJ1-3; the match to TRBD1 covers 7 bases. Germline CDR1 and CDR2: SEHNR and FQNEAQ (reference sequence). The CDR3 extends over 16 amino acids. V lost 10 bases, J lost 0 bases, and 12 bases stayed unmatched. CDR3 amino acids: CATRADRKDSGNTIYF. The CDR3 DNA reads as TGTGCCACTCGTGCGGACAGGAAAGACTCTGGAAACACCATATATTTT.

This clonotype was seen ten or more times. The V gene is TRBV7-2, the J gene TRBJ2-5; 11 nucleotides align to TRBD2. Germline V lookup: CDR1 SGHTA, CDR2 FQGNSA. With V trimmed by 8 bases and J by 0 bases, 2 bases remained unmatched. CDR3 length equals 14 residues. As DNA, the CDR3 is TGTGCCAGCCAACTAGCGGGGGACCAAGAGACCCAGTACTTC. It yields the protein CASQLAGDQETQYF.

This clonotype appeared a few times. The chain is built from TRBV5-4 and TRBJ1-2; 8 nucleotides match TRBD1. CDR1 and CDR2 (germline): SGHNT, YYREEE (reference sequence). Trimming removed 2 bases from V and 4 bases from J; junction bases left unmatched: 7. The CDR3 consists of 15 residues. CDR3 in amino acids: CASSFSGGAVYGYTF. CDR3 nucleotides: TGTGCCAGCAGCTTTTCAGGGGGCGCGGTCTATGGCTACACCTTC.

The chain couples TRBV28 to TRBJ2-7; 10 bases map to TRBD1. This CDR3 has 12 residues. Losses at the gene ends were 10 bases for V and 3 bases for J; bases not matched to a gene: 3. The germline V gene has CDR1 MDHEN and CDR2 SYDVKM. The CDR3 protein is CANRDRGYEQYF. CDR3 sequence (DNA): TGTGCCAACCGGGACAGGGGCTACGAGCAGTACTTC. The full variable domain, its missing parts supplied by reference TRBV28 and TRBJ2-7, is DVKVTQSSRYLVKRTGEKVFLECVQDMDHENMFWYRQDPGLGLRLIYFSYDVKMKEKGDIPEGYSVSREKKERFSLILESASTNQTSMYLCANRDRGYEQYFGPGTRLTVT.

This clonotype showed up many times. The gene calls are TRBV5-5 and TRBJ1-1; D ambiguous. V gave up 4 bases and J gave up 1 base, with 8 bases separating them. The CDR3 spans 13 residues. The V gene's germline CDR1 is SGHKS and CDR2 YYEKEE (reference sequence). CDR3 DNA sequence: TGTGCCAGCAGCCCAACAAAGAACACTGAAGCTTTCTTT. This gives the protein CASSPTKNTEAFF.

The chain recombines TRBV5-5 with TRBJ2-2; possibly TRBD2 for D (6 bases). The CDR3 contains 16 residues. Germline V gene sequence: CDR1 SGHKS, CDR2 YYEKEE (reference sequence). The V end lost 4 bases, the J end lost 0 bases, and 13 bases lay between the germline ends. In nucleotides, the CDR3 is TGTGCCAGCAGCCCGGGGGTAGGGGCGAACACCGGGGAGCTGTTTTTT. Translating gives CASSPGVGANTGELFF.

This clonotype was recorded at least ten times. The genes are TRBV2 and TRBJ1-3; 7 bases are shared with TRBD1. Germline CDR1 is SNHLY and CDR2 is FYNNEI. The CDR3 runs 17 residues. With 6 bases clipped from V and 0 bases from J, the junction kept 11 bases outside the gene matches. CDR3 residues: CASRHTGTEYSGNTIYF. CDR3 in DNA: TGTGCCAGCAGACATACCGGGACAGAGTACTCTGGAAACACCATATATTTT.

This clonotype was counted only a few times. Just one base apart from a much larger clone, this may be a read error. Since the CDR3 does not end with the conserved phenylalanine or tryptophan, this likely comes from a read error. The CDR3 bases are TGTGCCAGCAGTGAATCCGGGACGACCGGAGAGACCCAGTACCTC. Protein: CASSESGTTGETQYL. The chain links TRBV2 to TRBJ2-5; D is possibly TRBD1 or TRBD2 (5 bases each). The germline V gene encodes CDR1 SNHLY and CDR2 FYNNEI. This CDR3 region has 15 residues. Trimming took off 2 bases at V and 4 bases at J, with 14 bases between the two ends.

The chain has TRBV7-9 and TRBJ2-1, with 7 bases that match TRBD1. The CDR3 loop spans 15 amino acids. V lost 1 base and J lost 10; bases outside the gene matches: 10. Germline loops: CDR1 SEHNR, CDR2 FQNEAQ (reference sequence). This chain's CDR3 is CASSLEGAPFREQFF. The CDR3 DNA follows: TGTGCCAGCAGCTTAGAGGGGGCGCCTTTTAGAGAGCAGTTCTTC.